This TCR beta chain was captured by sequencing in a study of regulatory T cells in long-lasting Graves disease. The germline gives CDR1 SGHTS, CDR2 YDEGEE. V gave up 2 bases and J gave up 10 bases, with 12 bases separating them. The CDR3 sequence is 13 residues long. Combining iRepertoire HTBI primers with Arm-PCR of CDR3 regions, the authors built TCR beta libraries. TCRdb ran MiXCR on the multiplex PCR reads and lists one entry per CDR3 protein. The sample holds approximately 480,000 distinct CDR3 sequences; about 16% are singletons and the top ten take 10% to 15%. Regarding time point: newly diagnosed GD, antithyroid drugs for less than 3 months. PBMC RNA was the source of the TCR library. The same sample was also used in a study of T cells in Graves' hyperthyroidism and ophthalmopathy. As reported in that work: Absence of ophthalmopathy progression within 18 months defined stable Graves' hyperthyroidism. The majority of expanded thyroid clonotypes above 0.001 also appeared in blood.

The sample was peripheral blood mononuclear cells (PBMCs), taken at new diagnosis, from a patient treated with antithyroid drugs. This chain connects TRBV5-8 to TRBJ2-2; D possibly corresponds to TRBD2 (5 bases). The TCR comes from a man aged 40-55 years with Graves disease. The CDR3 reads CASSFGLLPELFF. Here the CDR3 DNA reads TGTGCCAGCAGCTTTGGACTCCTCCCGGAGCTGTTTTTT.